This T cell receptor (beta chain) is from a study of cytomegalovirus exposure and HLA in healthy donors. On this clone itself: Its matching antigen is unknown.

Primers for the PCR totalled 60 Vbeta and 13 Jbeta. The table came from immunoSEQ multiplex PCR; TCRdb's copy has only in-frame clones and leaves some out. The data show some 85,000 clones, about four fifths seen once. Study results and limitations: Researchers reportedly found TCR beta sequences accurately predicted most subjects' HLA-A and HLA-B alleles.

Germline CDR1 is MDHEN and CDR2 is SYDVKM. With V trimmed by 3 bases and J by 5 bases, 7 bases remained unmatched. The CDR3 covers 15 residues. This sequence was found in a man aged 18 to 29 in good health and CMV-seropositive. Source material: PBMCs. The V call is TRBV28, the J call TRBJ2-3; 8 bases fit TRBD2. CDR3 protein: CASSFSSGRRDTQYF. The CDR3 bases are TGTGCCAGCAGTTTCTCGAGCGGGAGAAGAGATACGCAGTATTTT.